This T cell receptor (beta chain) stems from a study of blood T cell repertoires in COVID-19. Authors' data handling: Reference gene primer amplification gave nucleated cell count estimates. Assay: immunoSEQ multiplex PCR; the TCRdb copy retains only in-frame clones and omits some. The DNA gave D and trimming, while V, J and clone size come from that table. The data contain 100,000 to 120,000 clones, around 85% of them seen just once; the ten biggest clones take up about 1.6%. V lost 7 bases to trimming and J lost 6 bases, with 31 bases between them. The V gene's germline CDR1 is MDHEN and CDR2 SYDVKM. There are 18 residues in the CDR3.

The sequence derives from a man over 45 with acute or convalescent COVID-19. Source material: peripheral blood. This chain joins TRBV28 and TRBJ2-7; perhaps TRBD2 as D (7 bases). The DNA for the CDR3 is TGTGCCAGCACCACCCAAGGGGGAGGGGGGGCCGTGTCGGGCGAGCAGTACTTC. This codes for CASTTQGGGGAVSGEQYF.